The 23 T cell receptor beta chains presented below share a single source sample, sequenced in a study of cytomegalovirus exposure and HLA in healthy donors (TCRdb year 2017). The method behind the library was the immunoSEQ multiplex PCR assay. For the multiplex PCR, a mixture combining 60 forward primers for TCR Vbeta segments and 13 reverse primers for TCR Jbeta segments was used. TCRdb mirrors the immuneACCESS table, restricted to in-frame sequences. Some clones are absent from its copies; in checked studies, under half trace to an unresolved V gene, and the reason for the others is unknown. The sample table lists roughly 140,000 clones, 70% to 90% of them with a count of one. The top ten hold around 2% of the sample. Sequenced material: PBMCs. The origin of the receptors is a woman between 18 and 30 years old in good health and CMV-seronegative.

The J gene is TRBJ2-4, the V gene TRBV7-2; 9 bases line up with TRBD2. The germline gives CDR1 SGHTA, CDR2 FQGNSA. The CDR3 is 16 amino acids. The junction had 5 bases not matched to a gene; V was cut back by 1 base and J by 4 bases. In nucleotides, the CDR3 is TGTGCCAGCAGCTTAGTAGGTAGCGGGAGTAAAAACATTCAGTACTTC. It yields the protein CASSLVGSGSKNIQYF. The full variable domain, in which reference TRBV7-2 and TRBJ2-4 provide the parts outside the CDR3, is GAGVSQSPSNKVTEKGKDVELRCDPISGHTALYWYRQSLGQGLEFLIYFQGNSAPDKSGLPSDRFSAERTGGSVSTLTIQRTQQEDSAVYLCASSLVGSGSKNIQYFGAGTRLSVL.

The chain has TRBV11-2 and TRBJ2-2; 7 nucleotides line up with TRBD1. The V and J ends lost 4 bases and 6 bases, in that order; junction bases with no gene match: 2. CDR1 and CDR2 from the germline V gene are SGHAT and FQNNGV. CDR3 length: 13 residues. This CDR3 reads CASSYRGSGELFF. The CDR3 nucleotides are TGTGCCAGCAGCTACAGGGGATCCGGGGAGCTGTTTTTT. The whole variable domain, remainder taken from reference TRBV11-2 and TRBJ2-2, is EAGVAQSPRYKIIEKRQSVAFWCNPISGHATLYWYQQILGQGPKLLIQFQNNGVVDDSQLPKDRFSAERLKGVDSTLKIQPAKLEDSAVYLCASSYRGSGELFFGEGSRLTVL.

This rearrangement joins TRBV27 to TRBJ1-6, with TRBD1 as a possible D gene (5 bases). The germline V and J ends were trimmed by 8 bases and 7 bases, with 15 bases remaining between them. CDR3 size: 14 residues. The germline gives CDR1 MNHEY, CDR2 SMNVEV (reference sequence). The CDR3 coding sequence is TGTGCCAGCTCTCAACGGGGGGGGAATTCACCCCTCCACTTT. Protein sequence: CASSQRGGNSPLHF.

V usage is TRBV7-8 and J usage is TRBJ2-7; D unresolved. The V gene's germline CDR1 is SGHVS and CDR2 FQNEAQ. The ends were cut back, 5 bases at V and 0 bases at J, with 26 bases in the middle. The CDR3 covers 19 residues. CDR3 in DNA: TGTGCCAGCAGCCCATTGGCCTTGGGCATATATTCCACCTCCTACGAGCAGTACTTC. This codes for CASSPLALGIYSTSYEQYF. Full variable domain (missing parts from reference TRBV7-8 and TRBJ2-7): GAGVSQSPRYKVAKRGQDVALRCDPISGHVSLFWYQQALGQGPEFLTYFQNEAQLDKSGLPSDRFFAERPEGSVSTLKIQRTQQEDSAVYLCASSPLALGIYSTSYEQYFGPGTRLTVT.

J is TRBJ2-7 and V is TRBV27; D gene unclear. The germline V and J ends were trimmed by 5 bases and 2 bases, with 4 bases remaining between them. Germline V gene sequence: CDR1 MNHEY, CDR2 SMNVEV (reference sequence). This CDR3 is built from 11 residues. The CDR3 nucleotides read TGTGCCAGCAGTAACACCTACGAGCAGTACTTC. This codes for CASSNTYEQYF.

This clone was recorded once. V usage is TRBV27 and J usage is TRBJ2-6; D gene ambiguous. Trimming took 7 bases from V and 0 from J, leaving 4 bases between them. CDR3 length: 13 residues. CDR1 is MNHEY and CDR2 is SMNVEV in the germline V gene (reference sequence). The CDR3 here is CASTISGANVLTF. The CDR3 nucleotides read TGTGCCAGCACCATCTCTGGGGCCAACGTCCTGACTTTC. The full variable domain, its missing parts supplied by reference TRBV27 and TRBJ2-6, is EAQVTQNPRYLITVTGKKLTVTCSQNMNHEYMSWYRQDPGLGLRQIYYSMNVEVTDKGDVPEGYKVSRKEKRNFPLILESPSPNQTSLYFCASTISGANVLTFGAGSRLTVL.

The chain has TRBV28 and TRBJ1-1, with 7 bases lining up with TRBD1. With V trimmed by 6 bases and J by 6 bases, 10 bases remained unmatched. The germline V gene has CDR1 MDHEN and CDR2 SYDVKM. CDR3 length: 14 residues. The chain's CDR3 is CASRVQGPSAEAFF. DNA for the CDR3: TGTGCCAGCAGGGTACAGGGGCCATCGGCTGAAGCTTTCTTT.

This clone was counted between two and nine times. The CDR3 is CASSPGTGNTDTQYF. CDR3 DNA: TGCGCCAGCAGCCCCGGGACAGGGAACACAGATACGCAGTATTTT. This rearrangement joins TRBV5-1 to TRBJ2-3, with 9 nucleotides matching TRBD1. CDR3 length equals 15 residues. Germline V CDR1 and CDR2: SGHRS, YFSETQ. Trimming removed 4 bases from V and 2 bases from J; junction bases left unmatched: 5. The full variable domain, its missing parts supplied by reference TRBV5-1 and TRBJ2-3, is KAGVTQTPRYLIKTRGQQVTLSCSPISGHRSVSWYQQTPGQGLQFLFEYFSETQRNKGNFPGRFSGRQFSNSRSEMNVSTLELGDSALYLCASSPGTGNTDTQYFGPGTRLTVL.

V gene TRBV28 combines with J gene TRBJ2-6, with 10 bases aligning to TRBD1. There are 15 residues in the CDR3. Unmatched junction bases numbered 5, after V lost 8 bases and J lost 4 bases. Germline lookup yields CDR1 MDHEN and CDR2 SYDVKM. CDR3: CASSGTGAGANVLTF. In DNA form, the CDR3 reads TGTGCCAGCTCCGGGACAGGGGCAGGGGCCAACGTCCTGACTTTC.

In its sample, this clone was seen once. The V call is TRBV13, the J call TRBJ1-3, with D perhaps matching TRBD1 (5 bases). CDR3 length: 17 amino acids. Germline V gene lookup returns CDR1 PRHDT and CDR2 FYEKMQ (reference sequence). Deletions cut 5 bases from V and 2 bases from J, with 19 bases between. CDR3 in amino acids: CASSGIGHKGPGNTIYF. CDR3 nucleotides: TGTGCCAGCAGCGGAATTGGACACAAGGGGCCTGGAAACACCATATATTTT. The entire variable domain, with the rest obtained from reference TRBV13 and TRBJ1-3, is as follows: AAGVIQSPRHLIKEKRETATLKCYPIPRHDTVYWYQQGPGQDPQFLISFYEKMQSDKGSIPDRFSAQQFSDYHSELNMSSLELGDSALYFCASSGIGHKGPGNTIYFGEGSWLTVV.

The rearrangement uses TRBV6-5 and TRBJ1-2; 8 nucleotides line up with TRBD1. The CDR3 length is 15 residues. The ends lost 4 bases at V and 5 bases at J; junction bases unmatched: 9. Looked up from germline, CDR1 is MNHEY and CDR2 is SVGAGI. CDR3 loop: CASSSDQGAWYGYTF. As DNA, the CDR3 is TGTGCCAGCAGTTCCGACCAGGGGGCGTGGTATGGCTACACCTTC.

The V and J genes are TRBV16 and TRBJ1-5, with TRBD1 as a possible D gene (5 bases). The germline gives CDR1 KGHSY, CDR2 FQNENV. The V end was cut by 5 bases, the J end by 5 bases, with 13 bases between. The CDR3 spans 14 residues. CDR3 DNA: TGTGCCAGCAGCGTCCGGCAGGGCCATCAGCCCCAGCATTTT. This encodes CASSVRQGHQPQHF.

The chain recombines TRBV28 with TRBJ2-3, with D hard to call. V was shortened by 2 bases and J by 0 bases, with 15 bases between the two germline ends. The germline V gene has CDR1 MDHEN and CDR2 SYDVKM. The CDR3 consists of 17 residues. In nucleotides, the CDR3 is TGTGCCAGCAGTTTACGATTTGCGGATTTAAGCACAGATACGCAGTATTTT. Protein sequence: CASSLRFADLSTDTQYF. The full variable domain, completed using reference TRBV28 and TRBJ2-3, is DVKVTQSSRYLVKRTGEKVFLECVQDMDHENMFWYRQDPGLGLRLIYFSYDVKMKEKGDIPEGYSVSREKKERFSLILESASTNQTSMYLCASSLRFADLSTDTQYFGPGTRLTVL.

The V gene is TRBV14, the J gene TRBJ1-3, with 7 nucleotides matching TRBD1. The CDR3 length is 18 residues. The V gene's germline CDR1 is SGHDN and CDR2 FVKESK. V dropped 1 base and J dropped 0; count of bases not matched to a gene: 9. The CDR3 loop reads CASSQVWDRERSGNTIYF. DNA of the CDR3: TGTGCCAGCAGCCAAGTATGGGACAGAGAACGCTCTGGAAACACCATATATTTT.

A single count supports this clone. The chain carries TRBV9 and TRBJ1-5, with 10 bases aligning to TRBD1. V was pared by 4 bases and J by 7 bases, with 8 bases of the junction left unmatched. CDR1 SGDLS and CDR2 YYNGEE come from the germline V gene. The length of the CDR3 is 15 residues. DNA of the CDR3: TGTGCCAGCAGCCTGGGGACAGGGGAAGGGCAGCCCCAGCATTTT. Its protein product is CASSLGTGEGQPQHF.

The J gene is TRBJ2-1, the V gene TRBV4-3, with 8 nucleotides matching TRBD2. The CDR3 sequence is 17 residues long. Looked up from germline, CDR1 is LGHNA and CDR2 is YSLEER. The ends lost 0 bases at V and 3 bases at J; junction bases unmatched: 7. The CDR3 is CASSQDVPGLDYNEQFF. The CDR3 region has the DNA TGCGCCAGCAGCCAAGATGTTCCGGGACTAGACTACAATGAGCAGTTCTTC.

The rearrangement links TRBV28 to TRBJ2-6, with TRBD1 matching over 9 bases. The length of the CDR3 is 17 residues. Germline V lookup: CDR1 MDHEN, CDR2 SYDVKM. With 6 bases clipped from V and 2 bases from J, the junction kept 8 bases outside the gene matches. The CDR3 DNA follows: TGTGCCAGCAGAAACCCCCGACAGGGGGCTGGGGCCAACGTCCTGACTTTC. Amino acid sequence: CASRNPRQGAGANVLTF.

V usage is TRBV5-1 and J usage is TRBJ2-7; no firm D call. Trimming left V 5 bases short and J 3 bases short, with 18 bases between. Per germline, CDR1 SGHRS and CDR2 YFSETQ. The CDR3 length is 15 residues. The CDR3 bases are TGCGCCAGCAGAAGAGACGTGTCGGGTCTCTACGAGCAGTACTTC. Protein: CASRRDVSGLYEQYF.

The rearrangement joins TRBV5-1 to TRBJ2-7; 10 nucleotides line up with TRBD2. In germline, CDR1 is SGHRS, CDR2 YFSETQ. The CDR3 is made up of 19 amino acids. Trimming took 2 bases from V and 3 from J; bases not matched to a gene: 17. The CDR3 DNA reads as TGCGCCAGCAGCTTCTTGGGGGCGCTTACTAGCGGGAATGTCTACGAGCAGTACTTC. The encoded protein is CASSFLGALTSGNVYEQYF.

The rearrangement joins TRBV28 to TRBJ2-3; 7 bases match TRBD1. The CDR3 extends over 18 amino acids. J gave up 0 bases and V 6 bases, and 15 bases lay outside the gene matches. Germline CDR1 MDHEN, CDR2 SYDVKM. This CDR3 reads CASSHASGTAYSTDTQYF. CDR3 DNA: TGTGCCAGCAGCCATGCCTCAGGGACAGCCTACAGCACAGATACGCAGTATTTT.

The chain recombines TRBV5-1 with TRBJ2-2; D gene uncertain. CDR3 length: 15 amino acids. Trimming removed 1 base at V and 4 bases at J, with 11 bases between. The germline V gene encodes CDR1 SGHRS and CDR2 YFSETQ. The CDR3 bases are TGCGCCAGCAGCTTGTCTAGTACCCGCACCGGGGAGCTGTTTTTT. Amino acid sequence: CASSLSSTRTGELFF.

The J gene is TRBJ2-7, the V gene TRBV11-1, with 12 positions matching TRBD2. Germline CDR1 is SGHAT and CDR2 is FQDESV (reference sequence). The J segment lost 4 bases and the V segment lost 7 bases, leaving 8 bases of the junction unmatched. This CDR3 region has 15 residues. The CDR3 region has the DNA TGTGCCAGCACTAAGACTAGCGGGAGAGGTTACGAGCAGTACTTC. Its protein product is CASTKTSGRGYEQYF.

The rearrangement links TRBV28 to TRBJ1-2; a possible D gene is TRBD1 (6 bases). Germline-derived CDR1 and CDR2 are MDHEN and SYDVKM. V lost 5 bases, J lost 8 bases, and 15 bases lay in between. The CDR3 totals 13 residues. The CDR3 DNA follows: TGTGCCAGCAGTCCAACAGGGTGGACGGGCTACACCTTC. Translating gives CASSPTGWTGYTF.